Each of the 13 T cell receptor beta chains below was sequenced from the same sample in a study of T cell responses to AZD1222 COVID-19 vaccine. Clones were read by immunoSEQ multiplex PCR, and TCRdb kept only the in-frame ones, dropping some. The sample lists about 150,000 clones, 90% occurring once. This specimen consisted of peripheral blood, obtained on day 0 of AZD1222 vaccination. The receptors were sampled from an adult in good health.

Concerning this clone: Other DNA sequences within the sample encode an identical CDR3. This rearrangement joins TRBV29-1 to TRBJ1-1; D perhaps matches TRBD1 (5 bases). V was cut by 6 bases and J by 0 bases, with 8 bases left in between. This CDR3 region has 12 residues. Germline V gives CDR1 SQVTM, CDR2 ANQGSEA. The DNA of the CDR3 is TGCAGCGTGGGACGGATGAACACTGAAGCTTTCTTT. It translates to CSVGRMNTEAFF.

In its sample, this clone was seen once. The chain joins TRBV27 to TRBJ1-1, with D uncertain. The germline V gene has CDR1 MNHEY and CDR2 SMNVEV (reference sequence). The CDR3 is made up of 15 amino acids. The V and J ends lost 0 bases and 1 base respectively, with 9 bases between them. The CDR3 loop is CASSLSRERNTEAFF. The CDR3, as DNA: TGTGCCAGCAGTTTATCACGGGAGCGGAACACTGAAGCTTTCTTT.

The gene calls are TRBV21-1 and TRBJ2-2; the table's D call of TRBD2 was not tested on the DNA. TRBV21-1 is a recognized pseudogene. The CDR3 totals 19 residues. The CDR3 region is CASSKDFPREVGNTGELFF. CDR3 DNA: TGTGCCAGCAGCAAAGATTTCCCCCGGGAGGTGGGGAACACCGGGGAGCTGTTTTTT.

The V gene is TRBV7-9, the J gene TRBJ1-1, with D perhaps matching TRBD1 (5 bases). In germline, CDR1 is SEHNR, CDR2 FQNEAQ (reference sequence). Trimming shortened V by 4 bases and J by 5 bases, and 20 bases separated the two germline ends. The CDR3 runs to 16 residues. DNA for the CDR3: TGTGCCAGCAGCTCTTCCAGGGCCCCGAGGAAGACTGAAGCTTTCTTT. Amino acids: CASSSSRAPRKTEAFF.

CDR3 in DNA: TGTGCCAGCAGCTATGACAGGGGGCATTTGGGAAACACCATATATTTT. Translating it yields CASSYDRGHLGNTIYF. The chain uses TRBV7-2 and TRBJ1-3; 10 bases line up with TRBD1. This CDR3 spans 16 amino acids. CDR1 SGHTA and CDR2 FQGNSA come from the germline V gene. V shed 4 bases, J shed 4 bases, and the junction held 7 bases outside the gene matches.

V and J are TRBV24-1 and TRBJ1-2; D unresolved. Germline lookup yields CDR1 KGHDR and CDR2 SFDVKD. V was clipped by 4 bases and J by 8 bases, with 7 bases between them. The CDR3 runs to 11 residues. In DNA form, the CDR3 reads TGTGCCACCAGTGACCCGGGGGGCTACACCTTC. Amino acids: CATSDPGGYTF.

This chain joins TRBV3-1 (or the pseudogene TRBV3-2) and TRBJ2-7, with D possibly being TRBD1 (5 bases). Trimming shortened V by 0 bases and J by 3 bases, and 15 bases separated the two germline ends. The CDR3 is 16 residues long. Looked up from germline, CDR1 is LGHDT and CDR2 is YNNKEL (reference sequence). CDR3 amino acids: CASSQDSWQGVYEQYF. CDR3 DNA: TGTGCCAGCAGCCAAGATTCCTGGCAGGGCGTCTACGAGCAGTACTTC.

CDR3 protein: CASSADRSPNEKLFF. The CDR3 region has the DNA TGTGCCAGCAGCGCTGACAGATCCCCTAATGAAAAACTGTTTTTT. The V gene is TRBV25-1, the J gene TRBJ1-4, with a possible D match to TRBD1 (5 bases). Germline V gene sequence: CDR1 MGHDK, CDR2 SYGVNS. The CDR3 runs to 15 residues. V was pared by 6 bases and J by 3 bases, with 14 bases between.

CDR3 amino acids: CATSDSRSGGRDGYTF. In DNA form, the CDR3 reads TGTGCCACCAGTGATTCCAGATCAGGGGGCAGGGATGGCTACACCTTC. The chain links TRBV24-1 to TRBJ1-2; 8 bases map to TRBD1. After removal of 2 bases from V and 6 bases from J, the junction contained 10 bases not matched to a gene. Per germline, CDR1 KGHDR and CDR2 SFDVKD. This CDR3 has 16 residues.

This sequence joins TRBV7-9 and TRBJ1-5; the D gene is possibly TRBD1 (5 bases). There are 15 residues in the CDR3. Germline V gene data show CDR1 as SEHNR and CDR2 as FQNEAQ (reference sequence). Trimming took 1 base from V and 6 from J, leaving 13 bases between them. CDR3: CASSLGSQGGQPQHF. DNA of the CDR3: TGTGCCAGCAGCTTAGGGAGCCAGGGTGGTCAGCCCCAGCATTTT.

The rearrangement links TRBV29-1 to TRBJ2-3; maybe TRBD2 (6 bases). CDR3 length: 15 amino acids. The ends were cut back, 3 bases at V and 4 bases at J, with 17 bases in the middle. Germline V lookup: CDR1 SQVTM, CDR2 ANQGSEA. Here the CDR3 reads CSVDGGFGSADTQYF. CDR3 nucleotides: TGCAGCGTTGACGGGGGATTCGGTTCAGCAGATACGCAGTATTTT.

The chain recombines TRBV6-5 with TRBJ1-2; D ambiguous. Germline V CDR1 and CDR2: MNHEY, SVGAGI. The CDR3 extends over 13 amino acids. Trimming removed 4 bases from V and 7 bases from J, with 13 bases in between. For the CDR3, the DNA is TGTGCCAGCAGTTTGACACTCGCCTTTGGCTACACCTTC. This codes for CASSLTLAFGYTF.

The CDR3 loop reads CASSATGGGEQYF. In DNA form, the CDR3 reads TGTGCCAGCAGCGCCACAGGGGGCGGCGAGCAGTACTTC. This chain connects TRBV11-2 to TRBJ2-7; 9 bases line up with TRBD1. The CDR3 is 13 amino acids. In germline, CDR1 is SGHAT, CDR2 FQNNGV. V gave up 5 bases and J gave up 6 bases; unmatched junction bases: 5.